These T cell receptor beta chains were read from a single sample in a study of blood T cells in healthy people across ages. TCRdb called the 5' RACE reads again in MiXCR, with one record for every CDR3 protein. This sample has 1.5 million to 2 million distinct CDR3 sequences, with roughly 43% found just once. The sequenced material came from blood. The receptor set was obtained from a human donor in good health. Both conserved end residues are part of each CDR3. D genes are given only for firm matches. Clone size appears in some rows only: once, few, many, or a class for an expanded clone.

TRBV7-9	TRBD1	TRBJ1-2	few	TGTGCCAGCAGCTTAGGTCGGACAGGGGACTTGATGGGCTACACCTTC	CASSLGRTGDLMGYTF
TRBV7-2	.	TRBJ2-1	.	TGTGCCAGTGAGAGAGACAATTACAATGAGCAGTTCTTC	CASERDNYNEQFF
TRBV28	TRBD2	TRBJ2-3	.	TGTGCCAGCAGTTTGGGAGGGGACTCTGTCACAGATACGCAGTATTTT	CASSLGGDSVTDTQYF
TRBV29-1	.	TRBJ2-4	few	TGCAGCGTCCGGACACCTCTCGGGAACATTCAGTACTTC	CSVRTPLGNIQYF
TRBV20-1	.	TRBJ2-7	few	TGCAGTGCTACACTGACAGCGAGCTACGAGCAGTACTTC	CSATLTASYEQYF
TRBV24-1	.	TRBJ2-1	few	TGTGCCACCAGTGATTTTGATCAAGAGCAGTTCTTC	CATSDFDQEQFF
TRBV5-5	.	TRBJ1-1	.	TGTGCCAGCAGAAGCAGTTCAGGGCTGAACACTGAAGCTTTCTTT	CASRSSSGLNTEAFF
TRBV2	TRBD2	TRBJ2-3	.	TGTGCCAGCATCGGTCCTGGCGGGGGGGGCATAGATACGCAGTATTTT	CASIGPGGGGIDTQYF
TRBV28	TRBD1	TRBJ1-1	.	TGTGCCAGCAGAGAAACAGGGGTCACTGAAGCTTTCTTT	CASRETGVTEAFF
TRBV5-1	TRBD1	TRBJ2-1	.	TGCGCCAGCAGCCCAGGACAGGGGGCTTTGGATGAGCAGTTCTTC	CASSPGQGALDEQFF
TRBV4-1	TRBD1	TRBJ2-1	few	TGCGCCAGCAGCACCCCCGGGACAGAGAAGCTGTTCTTC	CASSTPGTEKLFF
TRBV24-1	.	TRBJ1-4	.	TGTGCCACCAGTGATCCGGGGACGGGAGCAACTAATGAAAAACTGTTTTTT	CATSDPGTGATNEKLFF
TRBV7-2	.	TRBJ1-2	few	TGTGCCAGCACCTATGGTCGGGGGGCTGGCTACACCTTC	CASTYGRGAGYTF
TRBV7-9	.	TRBJ1-1	.	TGTGCCAGCAGCTTAGACGGCCAAGGCGACACTGAAGCTTTCTTT	CASSLDGQGDTEAFF
TRBV9	.	TRBJ1-1	.	TGTGCCAGCAGCCTTGATCAAAATGAAGCTTTCTTT	CASSLDQNEAFF
TRBV15	.	TRBJ2-5	.	TGTGCCACCAGCAGAGCCCGCGAGGGCCCAGAGACCCAGTACTTC	CATSRAREGPETQYF
TRBV18	.	TRBJ2-3	few	TGTGCCAGCTCACCACAAGTACAGGGCAGCACAGATACGCAGTATTTT	CASSPQVQGSTDTQYF
TRBV29-1	.	TRBJ1-5	few	TGCAGCGTTCGGCAGGCTCCCTTAGGGCCCCAGCATTTT	CSVRQAPLGPQHF
TRBV7-2	.	TRBJ2-3	.	TGTGCCAGCAGCTCGAGGGGGTTCGGTACGCAGTATTTT	CASSSRGFGTQYF
TRBV12-3/TRBV12-4	TRBD2	TRBJ2-3	few	TGTGCCAGCAGACCCGGGACTAGCGGGATCACAGATGTGCAGTATTTT	CASRPGTSGITDVQYF
TRBV18	TRBD1	TRBJ1-2	few	TGTGCCAGCCACCAACAGGGGTCGGACTATGGCTACACCTTC	CASHQQGSDYGYTF
TRBV25-1	TRBD1	TRBJ1-2	.	TGTGCCAGCAGTGAATCGACAGGGACAGGCTACACCTTC	CASSESTGTGYTF
TRBV5-1	TRBD2	TRBJ2-1	few	TGCGCCAGCAGCGCGCTAGCGGGGGGGCATAGGGGTGAGCAGTTCTTC	CASSALAGGHRGEQFF
TRBV12-3/TRBV12-4	.	TRBJ2-7	once	TGTGCCAGCAGCCGCTTGAGGTCCCACGAGCAGTACTTC	CASSRLRSHEQYF
TRBV7-2	.	TRBJ2-3	few	TGTGCCAGCAGCCCCCTATCTCCCACAGATACGCAGTATTTT	CASSPLSPTDTQYF
TRBV6-2/TRBV6-3	.	TRBJ1-2	.	TGTGCCAGCAGGGAAACGGGGACACCGAGGGGCTACACCTTC	CASRETGTPRGYTF
TRBV20-1	TRBD1	TRBJ2-1	.	TGCAAAGCCGAATGGACAGGGGATAGGAATGAGCAGTTCTTC	CKAEWTGDRNEQFF
TRBV29-1	.	TRBJ1-1	.	TGCAGCGTTGAAGAGGGGGCGGGGGCTTTCTTT	CSVEEGAGAFF
TRBV20-1	.	TRBJ2-7	.	TGCAGTGCTTTAGTCGGGACCGGAGGCGAGCAGTACTTC	CSALVGTGGEQYF
TRBV7-9	.	TRBJ1-2	.	TGTGCCAGCAGCTACAAACGTTTGGGCGTGACGGAATATGGCCACACCTTC	CASSYKRLGVTEYGHTF
TRBV4-3	.	TRBJ2-3	few	TGCGCCAGCAGCCAAGTCAGACTGTCGGATACGCAGTATTTT	CASSQVRLSDTQYF
TRBV5-1	.	TRBJ2-3	few	TGCGCCAGCAGCTCTGTGGGGGGAGCAGATACGCAGTATTTT	CASSSVGGADTQYF
TRBV10-3	.	TRBJ1-5	.	TGTGCCATCAGTGAGTCAGGGGATCAGCCCCAGCATTTT	CAISESGDQPQHF
TRBV12-3/TRBV12-4	TRBD2	TRBJ2-3	few	TGTGCCAGCAGTTTGATTAGCGGGGGGAATACGCAGTATTTT	CASSLISGGNTQYF
TRBV9	.	TRBJ1-2	few	TGTGCCAGCAGCGCACGGGACACCTCTTATGGCTACACCTTC	CASSARDTSYGYTF
TRBV6-2/TRBV6-3	TRBD1	TRBJ1-1	few	TGTGCCAGCAGTACCAGGGGGTTAGCTTTCTTT	CASSTRGLAFF
TRBV5-1	.	TRBJ2-3	.	TGCGCCAGCAGCTTGGATCCCGCTAGCACAGATACGCAGTATTTT	CASSLDPASTDTQYF
TRBV5-1	TRBD1	TRBJ2-1	many	TGCGCCAGCAGCTTGGAACAGGGGCCCTACAATGAGCAGTTCTTC	CASSLEQGPYNEQFF
TRBV29-1	.	TRBJ2-3	.	TGCAGCGTCAGGCCTAGCACAGATACGCAGTATTTT	CSVRPSTDTQYF
TRBV4-1	TRBD2	TRBJ2-3	.	TGCGCCAGCAGCCAAGAAGGGGAGGGTACTAGCACAGATACGCAGTATTTT	CASSQEGEGTSTDTQYF
TRBV4-3	.	TRBJ1-1	few	TGCGCCAGCAGCCAAGAAGGCCGCGGCAGAACGTCGGATAGGACTGAAGCTTTCTTT	CASSQEGRGRTSDRTEAFF